Presented here are 5 T cell receptor beta chains from one specimen sequenced in a study of identical twins. A single record per CDR3 protein comes from TCRdb applying MiXCR to the 5' RACE reads. The top ten clones hold over 5% of a sample with roughly 250,000 distinct CDR3 sequences, 7.5% of them seen once. These same records also appear under a second study, on yellow fever vaccine responses in identical twins.

The sample comprised CD8+ T cells sorted from blood. These TCRs come from a woman between 18 and 29 years old in good health.

This clonotype has a handful of counts. The chain employs TRBV5-1 and TRBJ2-3; D ambiguous. Germline assignment: CDR1 SGHRS and CDR2 YFSETQ. The CDR3 loop spans 13 amino acids. Trimming took 3 bases from V and 0 from J, leaving 5 bases between them. The CDR3 reads CASSYTSTDTQYF. DNA of the CDR3: TGCGCCAGCAGCTACACCAGCACAGATACGCAGTATTTT.

A few counts support this clonotype. The chain combines TRBV19 with TRBJ1-1; D is ambiguous. The CDR3 is made up of 14 amino acids. Germline V gene data show CDR1 as LNHDA and CDR2 as SQIVND (reference sequence). Trimming pared 3 bases from V and 6 bases from J, leaving 14 bases between. CDR3 DNA: TGTGCCAGTAGTATTTGGAGGGTTAACGCTGAAGCTTTCTTT. Translating gives CASSIWRVNAEAFF.

There are many counts of this clonotype. V is TRBV11-1 and J is TRBJ2-1, with 12 bases aligning to TRBD2. CDR1 and CDR2 (germline): SGHAT, FQDESV (reference sequence). The length of the CDR3 is 19 residues. Trimming cost V 5 bases and J 0 bases; bases outside gene matches: 11. The CDR3, as DNA: TGTGCCAGCAGCACCGAGGGACTAGCGGGTGAGAACTCCTACAATGAGCAGTTCTTC. Residues: CASSTEGLAGENSYNEQFF. The full variable domain, completed using reference TRBV11-1 and TRBJ2-1, is EAEVAQSPRYKITEKSQAVAFWCDPISGHATLYWYRQILGQGPELLVQFQDESVVDDSQLPKDRFSAERLKGVDSTLKIQPAELGDSAMYLCASSTEGLAGENSYNEQFFGPGTRLTVL.

In its sample, this clonotype was seen many times. The rearrangement uses TRBV12-3 or TRBV12-4 and TRBJ1-3; D unclear. The V gene lost 0 bases and the J gene lost 3 bases, with 6 bases spanning the gap. CDR3 size: 14 residues. CDR3 loop: CASSLASSGNTIYF. The CDR3 nucleotides read TGTGCCAGCAGTTTAGCTTCAAGTGGAAACACCATATATTTT.

This chain connects TRBV28 to TRBJ2-2; D unclear. CDR1 is MDHEN, CDR2 SYDVKM, per germline. The CDR3 runs to 17 residues. V gave up 2 bases and J gave up 0 bases, with 13 bases separating them. The CDR3 sequence is CASSLPQWGANTGELFF. CDR3 sequence (DNA): TGTGCCAGCAGTTTACCCCAATGGGGTGCGAACACCGGGGAGCTGTTTTTT.